Listed below are T cell receptor beta chains from one sample, sequenced in a study of T-cell reconstitution after alpha-beta-depleted transplantation in children. TCRdb recomputed calls from the PCR reads with MiXCR, one row per CDR3 protein. The sample consists of about 980,000 distinct CDR3 sequences, about 29% of them appearing once. The material sequenced was PBMCs, mostly from graft donor cells, taken 360 days after TCRalphabeta/CD19-depleted stem cell transplant. The receptors originated from a boy younger than two who had a stem cell transplant for SCID, so the T cells may come from the graft donor. The CDR3 runs from the conserved cysteine through the conserved F or W. A D gene is named only where the DNA matches it firmly. The size field is filled for only some rows; it gives once, few, many or a size class.

V,D,J,size,CDR3,DNA
TRBV18,TRBD1,TRBJ1-5,NA,CASSPGQGGGQPQHF,TGTGCCAGCTCACCGGGACAGGGGGGTGGTCAGCCCCAGCATTTT
TRBV12-3/TRBV12-4,NA,TRBJ2-2,NA,CASSLLQGGTGELSF,TGTGCCAGCAGTTTGTTACAGGGTGGCACCGGGGAGCTGTCTTTT
TRBV7-6,TRBD1,TRBJ1-1,few,CASSSRATGANTEAFF,TGTGCCAGCAGCTCCAGGGCGACAGGGGCGAACACTGAAGCTTTCTTT
TRBV19,NA,TRBJ2-4,few,CASIEAGRAKNIQYF,TGTGCCAGTATAGAGGCGGGGCGCGCCAAAAACATTCAGTACTTC
TRBV13,NA,TRBJ2-1,NA,CASTRQGNEQFF,TGTGCCAGCACCCGTCAGGGCAATGAGCAGTTCTTC
TRBV12-3/TRBV12-4,NA,TRBJ1-5,few,CASSLGGDNQPQHF,TGTGCCAGCAGTTTAGGCGGAGACAATCAGCCCCAGCATTTT
TRBV5-1,NA,TRBJ1-2,NA,CASSSNRVLRGYTF,TGCGCCAGCAGCTCCAACAGGGTTCTTCGAGGCTACACCTTC
TRBV6-7,TRBD1,TRBJ2-2,NA,CASSARDRAPGELFF,TGTGCCAGCAGTGCCCGGGACAGGGCTCCCGGGGAGCTGTTTTTT
TRBV3-1,TRBD2,TRBJ2-5,few,CASSLLAGPLKEETQYF,TGTGCCAGCAGCCTCCTAGCGGGGCCTCTCAAAGAAGAGACCCAGTACTTC
TRBV7-2,TRBD2,TRBJ2-1,NA,CASSRGEHNEQFF,TGTGCCAGCAGCCGGGGGGAGCACAATGAGCAGTTCTTC
TRBV20-1,TRBD1,TRBJ2-7,NA,CSARDPFSSRTGMPYEQYF,TGCAGTGCTAGAGATCCTTTTTCTAGCCGGACAGGGATGCCCTACGAGCAGTACTTC
TRBV5-1,NA,TRBJ2-7,NA,CASSPREDYEQYF,TGCGCCAGCAGCCCCAGGGAGGACTACGAGCAGTACTTC
TRBV5-1,NA,TRBJ2-5,NA,CASSYRTGRETQYF,TGCGCCAGCAGCTACCGGACTGGGCGAGAGACCCAGTACTTC
TRBV7-8,TRBD2,TRBJ2-7,NA,CASSLIRAGPYEQYF,TGTGCCAGCAGCTTAATCCGAGCGGGGCCCTACGAGCAGTACTTC
TRBV27,NA,TRBJ2-1,NA,CASSSLGAHNEQFF,TGTGCCAGCAGTTCTCTAGGGGCCCACAATGAGCAGTTCTTC
TRBV12-3/TRBV12-4,TRBD2,TRBJ2-3,few,CASSPGLNAADTQYF,TGTGCCAGCAGCCCGGGACTAAATGCTGCAGATACGCAGTATTTT
TRBV2,NA,TRBJ2-6,NA,CASKEFSGANVLTF,TGTGCCAGCAAAGAGTTCTCTGGGGCCAACGTCCTGACTTTC
TRBV7-8,TRBD2,TRBJ2-7,NA,CASSLGTRTRYEQYF,TGTGCCAGCAGCTTAGGGACTAGGACTAGGTACGAGCAGTACTTC
TRBV7-3,NA,TRBJ2-2,once,CASTQGPSNTGELFF,TGTGCCAGCACCCAGGGCCCCTCGAACACCGGGGAGCTGTTTTTT
TRBV2,TRBD1,TRBJ1-6,NA,CASNLDRGRDNSPLHF,TGTGCCAGCAACCTGGACAGGGGACGGGATAATTCACCCCTCCACTTT
TRBV9,NA,TRBJ1-3,NA,CASSAGDWGRASGNTIYF,TGTGCCAGCAGCGCCGGGGACTGGGGCAGGGCCTCTGGAAACACCATATATTTT
TRBV7-9,NA,TRBJ1-1,NA,CASSSDSLGSTEAFF,TGTGCCAGCAGCTCCGACTCCCTGGGGAGCACTGAAGCTTTCTTT
TRBV4-1,TRBD1,TRBJ2-2,NA,CASSQGQGKRTGELFF,TGCGCCAGCAGCCAGGGACAGGGCAAGAGAACCGGGGAGCTGTTTTTT
TRBV13,NA,TRBJ1-1,few,CASSPHRFTETQRNTEAFF,TGTGCCAGCAGCCCCCATCGGTTTACGGAGACTCAACGAAACACTGAAGCTTTCTTT
TRBV7-6,TRBD2,TRBJ2-1,NA,CASRALASTSSYNEQFF,TGTGCCAGCAGAGCACTAGCGTCAACTAGCTCCTACAATGAGCAGTTCTTC
TRBV12-3/TRBV12-4,NA,TRBJ2-7,NA,CASTAQYSYEQYF,TGTGCCAGCACGGCACAGTACTCCTACGAGCAGTACTTC
TRBV7-9,NA,TRBJ2-1,few,CASSLSSMYNEQFF,TGTGCCAGCAGCTTATCCTCTATGTACAATGAGCAGTTCTTC
TRBV27,NA,TRBJ2-1,NA,CASSLAPPTPPNEQFF,TGTGCCAGCAGTTTAGCCCCTCCGACGCCGCCTAATGAGCAGTTCTTC
TRBV29-1,TRBD1,TRBJ2-1,NA,CSVERDRVYNEQFF,TGCAGCGTTGAGCGGGACAGGGTCTACAATGAGCAGTTCTTC
TRBV6-5,NA,TRBJ2-7,NA,CASSYSGGISYEQYF,TGTGCCAGCAGTTACTCGGGCGGGATCTCCTACGAGCAGTACTTC
TRBV6-5,NA,TRBJ1-2,NA,CASSPGAVGYTF,TGTGCCAGCAGCCCAGGGGCGGTTGGCTACACCTTC
TRBV9,NA,TRBJ2-1,few,CASSVDGNVYNEQFF,TGTGCCAGCAGCGTAGATGGGAACGTCTACAATGAGCAGTTCTTC
TRBV14,NA,TRBJ2-1,few,CASSQAFGYNEQFF,TGTGCCAGCAGCCAAGCTTTCGGTTACAATGAGCAGTTCTTC
TRBV14,TRBD1,TRBJ2-2,NA,CASHSGTGDTGELFF,TGTGCCAGCCACTCCGGGACAGGTGATACCGGGGAGCTGTTTTTT
TRBV6-5,TRBD2,TRBJ2-5,few,CASSYETGGVETQYF,TGTGCCAGCAGTTACGAAACGGGGGGGGTAGAGACCCAGTACTTC
TRBV20-1,NA,TRBJ2-7,NA,CSAGGRLSYEQYF,TGCAGTGCTGGGGGGCGGTTGTCCTACGAGCAGTACTTC
TRBV5-6,NA,TRBJ1-1,NA,CASSFLRGGRRTEAFF,TGTGCCAGCAGCTTCCTCAGGGGAGGGAGGAGAACTGAAGCTTTCTTT
TRBV10-3,TRBD1,TRBJ2-7,few,CAISPAQGQPPYEQYF,TGTGCCATCAGTCCGGCCCAGGGACAGCCCCCTTACGAGCAGTACTTC
TRBV27,NA,TRBJ2-3,few,CASSLGVTVPRSTDTQYF,TGTGCCAGCAGTTTAGGAGTTACGGTCCCCAGGAGCACAGATACGCAGTATTTT
TRBV5-1,TRBD2,TRBJ2-5,few,CASSTQLAGVETQYF,TGCGCCAGCAGCACACAACTAGCGGGCGTAGAGACCCAGTACTTC
TRBV12-3/TRBV12-4,NA,TRBJ2-5,many,CASSSRGETQYF,TGTGCCAGCAGTTCCAGGGGCGAGACCCAGTACTTC
TRBV10-3,TRBD2,TRBJ2-1,few,CAIRAKNLAGSFNEQFF,TGTGCCATCAGGGCCAAGAATCTAGCGGGGAGTTTCAATGAGCAGTTCTTC
TRBV12-3/TRBV12-4,TRBD1,TRBJ2-7,few,CASSLNTGAPSSYEQYF,TGTGCCAGCAGCCTAAATACAGGGGCCCCGAGCTCCTACGAGCAGTACTTC
TRBV12-3/TRBV12-4,NA,TRBJ1-1,NA,CASSEGWGVTEAFF,TGTGCCAGCAGTGAGGGGTGGGGGGTCACTGAAGCTTTCTTT
TRBV4-1,NA,TRBJ2-7,few,CASSRMELPTYEQYF,TGCGCCAGCAGCCGAATGGAGCTACCGACCTACGAGCAGTACTTC
TRBV5-1,NA,TRBJ2-7,NA,CASSLYPRGDLYF,TGCGCCAGCAGCTTGTACCCCCGAGGAGACCTCTACTTC
TRBV12-3/TRBV12-4,TRBD2,TRBJ2-1,NA,CASRLAGGSREQFF,TGTGCCAGCAGACTAGCGGGGGGCTCCAGGGAGCAGTTCTTC
TRBV5-1,NA,TRBJ1-1,many,CASSTGMNTEAFF,TGCGCCAGCAGCACCGGGATGAACACTGAAGCTTTCTTT
TRBV2,NA,TRBJ2-3,NA,CASSEGGWATDTQYF,TGTGCCAGCAGTGAAGGAGGTTGGGCCACAGATACGCAGTATTTT
TRBV20-1,NA,TRBJ2-3,few,CSAVDDGADTQYF,TGCAGTGCCGTTGACGATGGGGCAGATACGCAGTATTTT
TRBV20-1,TRBD1,TRBJ2-7,NA,CSAREPTGGEYEQYF,TGCAGTGCTAGAGAACCGACAGGGGGCGAATACGAGCAGTACTTC
TRBV21-1,NA,TRBJ2-7,NA,CASSPSAGDGEQYF,TGTGCCAGCAGCCCATCAGCGGGGGACGGGGAGCAGTACTTC
TRBV5-1,TRBD2,TRBJ2-3,NA,CASSWTSGGSTDTQYF,TGCGCCAGCAGCTGGACTAGCGGGGGGAGCACAGATACGCAGTATTTT
TRBV12-3/TRBV12-4,NA,TRBJ2-7,NA,CASSFGTEGYEQYF,TGTGCCAGCAGTTTCGGGACCGAGGGCTACGAGCAGTACTTC
TRBV12-3/TRBV12-4,NA,TRBJ1-2,NA,CASSTRGFDYGYTF,TGTGCCAGCAGTACCAGGGGATTCGACTATGGCTACACCTTC
TRBV5-1,TRBD1,TRBJ1-4,NA,CASSATGGGNEKLFF,TGCGCCAGCAGCGCGACAGGGGGCGGTAATGAAAAACTGTTTTTT
TRBV5-1,NA,TRBJ1-2,NA,CASSLAGRVNGYTF,TGCGCCAGCAGCTTGGCGGGCAGGGTGAATGGCTACACCTTC
TRBV20-1,NA,TRBJ1-1,NA,CSATEGKTLMNTEAFF,TGCAGTGCTACCGAAGGCAAAACGCTAATGAACACTGAAGCTTTCTTT
TRBV6-5,NA,TRBJ1-3,NA,CASINRGAGNTIYF,TGTGCCAGCATTAACCGGGGGGCAGGAAACACCATATATTTT
TRBV4-1,NA,TRBJ2-7,few,CASSQRTGLVYEQYF,TGCGCCAGCAGCCAAAGAACGGGGCTGGTTTACGAGCAGTACTTC